A single sample is the source of the 32 T cell receptor beta chains below, sequenced in a study of human T cells and chemical hapten exposure. As for time point: pre-sensitization, week 0. Treatment indicated: therapeutic diphenylcyclopropenone sensitization with weekly scalp DPC. Each CDR3 protein gets one entry after TCRdb re-called the RACE reads with MiXCR. This table holds some 39,000 distinct CDR3 sequences, less than 8.5% found once. Specimen: whole blood, collected in connection with sensitization to the hapten diphenylcyclopropenone (DPC). The receptors shown here come from a woman aged 45-60 years with alopecia areata. Some clones in this sample may be carry-over from other donors' samples.

There are many counts of this clonotype. J is TRBJ1-5 and V is TRBV18; D may be TRBD1 (5 bases). V lost 2 bases to trimming and J lost 6 bases, with 20 bases between them. CDR3 length equals 17 residues. Germline CDR1 is KGHSH and CDR2 is LQKENI. In DNA form, the CDR3 reads TGTGCCAGCTCACCATTAGGCGTTCCGGGGGAAGGTCAGCCCCAGCATTTT. This translates into CASSPLGVPGEGQPQHF.

This clonotype was detected ten times or more. The V gene is TRBV20-1, the J gene TRBJ2-1; 11 bases are shared with TRBD2. The CDR3 consists of 15 residues. Trimming at V came to 3 bases and at J to 10 bases, leaving 11 bases not matched to a gene. Germline-derived CDR1 and CDR2 are DFQATT and SNEGSKA (reference sequence). DNA of the CDR3: TGCAGTGCTAGGGGAGAACTAGCGGGAGTAAGGGAGCAGTTCTTC. Residues: CSARGELAGVREQFF.

This clonotype has ten or more counts. The CDR3: CASSSLTSGLAKNIQYF. Here the CDR3 DNA reads TGTGCCAGCAGTTCCCTGACTAGCGGTCTAGCCAAAAACATTCAGTACTTC. The chain couples TRBV6-5 to TRBJ2-4, with TRBD2 matching over 9 bases. J lost 0 bases, V lost 4 bases, and 7 bases had no gene match. The germline gives CDR1 MNHEY, CDR2 SVGAGI. The CDR3 runs to 17 residues.

The chain couples TRBV14 to TRBJ2-1; D gene unclear. Trimming removed 4 bases at V and 0 bases at J, with 10 bases between. This CDR3 is 15 amino acids long. CDR1 and CDR2 (germline): SGHDN, FVKESK. The CDR3 here is CASSLYPHSYNEQFF. CDR3 in DNA: TGTGCCAGCAGCCTCTACCCTCACTCCTACAATGAGCAGTTCTTC.

This clonotype was detected many times. The rearrangement joins TRBV27 to TRBJ2-5; unclear D gene. Trimming took 5 bases from V and 1 from J, leaving 14 bases between them. The CDR3 totals 15 residues. Germline-derived CDR1 and CDR2 are MNHEY and SMNVEV (reference sequence). The CDR3 DNA sequence: TGTGCCAGCAGTCTTTTAGGACCGATCCAAGAGACCCAGTACTTC. Amino acid sequence: CASSLLGPIQETQYF.

This clonotype was seen at least ten times. The rearrangement uses TRBV5-1 and TRBJ1-1; D unresolved. V lost 6 bases and J lost 0, with 15 bases in between. The CDR3 sequence is 15 residues long. Germline V CDR1 and CDR2: SGHRS, YFSETQ. This CDR3 is CASTNRPDVNTEAFF. In nucleotides, the CDR3 is TGCGCCAGCACAAACCGACCCGACGTGAACACTGAAGCTTTCTTT.

This clonotype was counted many times. This chain's CDR3 is CASSLGGDDQPQHF. Written as DNA, the CDR3 is TGTGCCAGCAGCTTAGGAGGGGATGATCAGCCCCAGCATTTT. The chain joins TRBV7-9 to TRBJ1-5; a weak D match, TRBD1 (5 bases). The CDR3 runs to 14 residues. The V gene's germline CDR1 is SEHNR and CDR2 FQNEAQ (reference sequence). V was shortened by 1 base and J by 5 bases, with 9 bases between the two germline ends. Full variable domain (outside the CDR3, taken from reference TRBV7-9 and TRBJ1-5): DTGVSQNPRHKITKRGQNVTFRCDPISEHNRLYWYRQTLGQGPEFLTYFQNEAQLEKSRLLSDRFSAERPKGSFSTLEIQRTEQGDSAMYLCASSLGGDDQPQHFGDGTRLSIL.

At least ten counts were recorded for this clonotype. The chain's CDR3 is CASSLAGGDKQETQYF. The CDR3, as DNA: TGTGCCAGCAGCTTAGCAGGAGGGGACAAACAAGAGACCCAGTACTTC. The genes are TRBV7-9 and TRBJ2-5; D may be TRBD1 or TRBD2 (6 bases each). The CDR3 consists of 16 residues. V was pared by 0 bases and J by 2 bases, with 13 bases between. CDR1 is SEHNR, CDR2 FQNEAQ, per germline (reference sequence).

This clonotype has at least ten counts. The chain employs TRBV29-1 and TRBJ2-5; 8 nucleotides line up with TRBD2. CDR3 length: 13 amino acids. CDR1 and CDR2 from the germline V gene are SQVTM and ANQGSEA. Trimming at V came to 1 base and at J to 4 bases, leaving 2 bases not matched to a gene. The CDR3 nucleotides are TGCAGCGTTGAAGGACGGGAGGGAGAGACCCAGTACTTC. It is translated as CSVEGREGETQYF.

This clonotype has ten or more counts. V is TRBV29-1 and J is TRBJ2-7; D is possibly TRBD1 (5 bases). The CDR3 has 14 residues. Germline V gives CDR1 SQVTM, CDR2 ANQGSEA. V lost 3 bases to trimming and J lost 1 base, with 13 bases between them. CDR3 DNA: TGCAGCGTTGACAGGGCGGATAGGTCCTACGAGCAGTACTTC. It encodes CSVDRADRSYEQYF.

The chain couples TRBV28 to TRBJ2-1; 10 bases agree with TRBD2. Trimming removed 2 bases from V and 6 bases from J; junction bases left unmatched: 7. The CDR3 covers 16 residues. Germline V gene sequence: CDR1 MDHEN, CDR2 SYDVKM. The chain's CDR3 is CASSLVASGSFNEQFF. The CDR3 DNA is TGTGCCAGCAGTTTAGTGGCTAGCGGGAGTTTCAATGAGCAGTTCTTC.

This clonotype appeared many times. The rearrangement uses TRBV7-6 and TRBJ1-6; the D is unclear. CDR1 and CDR2 from the germline V gene are SGHVS and FNYEAQ. V was cut by 0 bases and J by 10 bases, with 16 bases left in between. This CDR3 comprises 16 residues. The CDR3 loop is CASSLASGPLRSPLHF. The CDR3 DNA follows: TGTGCCAGCAGCTTAGCGTCCGGTCCCTTAAGGTCACCCCTCCACTTT.

This clonotype was counted many times. The rearrangement uses TRBV3-1 and TRBJ1-4; D gene unclear. CDR1 and CDR2 from the germline V gene are LGHDT and YNNKEL (reference sequence). The CDR3 is 16 residues long. V lost 0 bases, J lost 10 bases, and 18 bases lay in between. The CDR3 sequence: CASSQDRAGFDGKLFF. The DNA of the CDR3 is TGTGCCAGCAGCCAAGATCGGGCCGGGTTCGACGGAAAACTGTTTTTT.

This clonotype was seen at least ten times. The chain combines TRBV11-2 with TRBJ2-2; weak D call: TRBD2 (5 bases). CDR3 length: 15 residues. V dropped 2 bases and J dropped 7 bases, with 14 bases sitting between them. The germline V gene encodes CDR1 SGHAT and CDR2 FQNNGV. The CDR3 DNA reads TGTGCCAGCAGCTTACCTGGACTCCCCGGCGGGGAGCTGTTTTTT. Translating gives CASSLPGLPGGELFF.

Many counts were recorded for this clonotype. The chain links TRBV6-2 or TRBV6-3 to TRBJ1-6; D may be TRBD1 (6 bases). Trimming removed 6 bases at V and 7 bases at J, with 19 bases between. Germline CDR1 is MNHEY and CDR2 is SVGEGT. CDR3 length equals 16 residues. DNA for the CDR3: TGTGCCAGCAGGGGACACGAGAACCTACGGAATTCACCCCTCCACTTT. This gives the protein CASRGHENLRNSPLHF.

This clonotype was detected a few times. The gene calls are TRBV11-2 and TRBJ1-4; possible D gene TRBD1, 5 bases. V shed 2 bases and J shed 7 bases, with 11 bases lying between them. The CDR3 covers 14 residues. CDR1 and CDR2 (germline): SGHAT, FQNNGV. For the CDR3, the DNA is TGTGCCAGCAGCTTATACTGGGGGAGTGAAAAACTGTTTTTT. It translates to CASSLYWGSEKLFF.

Ten or more counts support this clonotype. CDR3 sequence reads: CASSSQGNNSPLHF. The CDR3, as DNA: TGTGCCAGCAGTTCACAGGGGAATAATTCACCCCTCCACTTT. This chain uses TRBV27 with TRBJ1-6; 7 bases fit TRBD1. There are 14 residues in the CDR3. Germline V lookup: CDR1 MNHEY, CDR2 SMNVEV (reference sequence). The J segment lost 5 bases and the V segment lost 4 bases, leaving 2 bases of the junction unmatched.

This clonotype was counted many times. The chain is built from TRBV29-1 and TRBJ1-2; D gene ambiguous. Germline loops: CDR1 SQVTM, CDR2 ANQGSEA. V lost 4 bases, J lost 7 bases, and 10 bases lay in between. This CDR3 is 11 amino acids long. CDR3 sequence reads: CSVGGTGGYTF. Here the CDR3 DNA reads TGCAGCGTTGGGGGTACCGGTGGCTACACCTTC.

This clonotype was found many times. The CDR3 protein is CASRGPGWQPQHF. The CDR3 coding sequence is TGTGCCAGTAGAGGACCCGGGTGGCAGCCCCAGCATTTT. This chain links TRBV28 with TRBJ1-5, with D hard to call. The CDR3 is made up of 13 amino acids. V lost 9 bases to trimming and J lost 7 bases, with 16 bases between them. Germline V gene data show CDR1 as MDHEN and CDR2 as SYDVKM.

This clonotype has only one observation. The J gene is TRBJ1-5, the V gene TRBV7-9; D gene unclear. Between the trimmed V and J ends, which lost 5 bases and 3 bases, there was a span of 5 bases. In germline, CDR1 is SEHNR, CDR2 FQNEAQ (reference sequence). This CDR3 has 12 residues. As DNA, the CDR3 is TGTGCCAGCAGCATCGACAATCAGCCCCAGCATTTT. Amino acid sequence: CASSIDNQPQHF. The variable domain in full, completed from reference TRBV7-9 and TRBJ1-5, reads DTGVSQNPRHKITKRGQNVTFRCDPISEHNRLYWYRQTLGQGPEFLTYFQNEAQLEKSRLLSDRFSAERPKGSFSTLEIQRTEQGDSAMYLCASSIDNQPQHFGDGTRLSIL.

This clonotype was observed many times. CDR3: CASSPYQRLNEQFF. Here the CDR3 DNA reads TGTGCCAGCAGTCCCTACCAACGTTTAAATGAGCAGTTCTTC. This sequence joins TRBV28 and TRBJ2-1; D is unclear. Germline V gene data show CDR1 as MDHEN and CDR2 as SYDVKM. CDR3 size: 14 residues. The V end was cut by 5 bases, the J end by 7 bases, with 15 bases between.

J is TRBJ2-7 and V is TRBV28; either TRBD1 or TRBD2 may fit D (5 bases each). The CDR3 extends over 12 amino acids. Germline V gene data show CDR1 as MDHEN and CDR2 as SYDVKM. V was pared by 8 bases and J by 6 bases, with 14 bases between. The DNA for the CDR3 is TGTGCCAGCCTGCGAGGGACGGGCGAGCAGTACTTC. Residues: CASLRGTGEQYF.

The sample holds a few counts of this clonotype. The rearrangement links TRBV6-1 to TRBJ2-7; TRBD1 matches at 7 bases. The CDR3 runs 14 residues. CDR1 MNHNS and CDR2 SASEGT come from the germline V gene. The junction had 11 bases not matched to a gene; V was cut back by 10 bases and J by 2 bases. This chain's CDR3 is CATTTFGQAYEQYF. DNA for the CDR3: TGTGCCACTACAACTTTCGGACAGGCCTACGAGCAGTACTTC.

This clonotype has a count of ten or more. V and J are TRBV18 and TRBJ2-1; TRBD1 is a possible D gene (5 bases). Germline assignment: CDR1 KGHSH and CDR2 LQKENI. The CDR3 runs 15 residues. With 2 bases removed from V and 5 bases from J, the gap between germline ends came to 13 bases. CDR3 in amino acids: CASSPGRQYDNEQFF. The CDR3 coding sequence is TGTGCCAGCTCACCAGGAAGACAGTACGACAATGAGCAGTTCTTC.

This clonotype was counted ten times or more. The V gene is TRBV19, the J gene TRBJ2-3; D uncertain. The CDR3 is 13 amino acids. Germline lookup yields CDR1 LNHDA and CDR2 SQIVND (reference sequence). V gave up 7 bases and J gave up 0 bases, with 8 bases separating them. The CDR3 reads CASKYGSTDTQYF. In DNA, the CDR3 is TGTGCCAGTAAATACGGTAGCACAGATACGCAGTATTTT.

This clonotype showed up many times. The genes are TRBV18 and TRBJ1-2; 9 bases are shared with TRBD1. The CDR3 runs to 16 residues. The germline CDR1 and CDR2 sequences are KGHSH and LQKENI. The V gene end was trimmed by 2 bases and the J gene end by 8 bases; junction bases not matched to a gene: 12. CDR3 loop: CASSPGPGTGSRGYTF. The CDR3 coding sequence is TGTGCCAGCTCACCAGGCCCAGGGACAGGGTCTAGAGGCTACACCTTC.

Notes on this clonotype: This may be a read error: a much more frequent sequence differs by one nucleotide. The rearrangement links TRBV7-2 to TRBJ2-1; D is ambiguous. Germline V gene sequence: CDR1 SGHTA, CDR2 FQGNSA. This CDR3 region has 15 residues. CDR3 bases: TGTGCCTGCAGCTTAGACGGTAGCAGGTACAATGAGCAGTTCTTC. This translates into CACSLDGSRYNEQFF.

This clonotype was counted ten times or more. This chain joins TRBV12-3 or TRBV12-4 and TRBJ1-5, with 9 bases lining up with TRBD1. This CDR3 spans 15 amino acids. The V gene end was trimmed by 6 bases and the J gene end by 3 bases; junction bases not matched to a gene: 6. CDR3 in amino acids: CASSLTGGDNQPQHF. Here the CDR3 DNA reads TGTGCCAGCAGCCTAACAGGGGGCGACAATCAGCCCCAGCATTTT.

In regard to this clonotype: This may arise from a read error, as a much more abundant clone is one base away. This rearrangement joins TRBV20-1 to TRBJ2-4, with D uncertain. The germline CDR1 and CDR2 sequences are DFQATT and SNEGSKA (reference sequence). CDR3 length: 15 amino acids. V was trimmed by 5 bases and J by 3 bases, leaving 17 bases between them. Written as DNA, the CDR3 is TGCAGTGCTTTTCAACTCTCGTGGGACAAAAACATTCAGTACTTC. It translates to CSAFQLSWDKNIQYF.

This clonotype has a handful of counts. This chain links TRBV4-1 with TRBJ2-3; 12 bases are a match to TRBD2. V dropped 0 bases and J dropped 2; count of bases not matched to a gene: 3. CDR1 and CDR2 from the germline V gene are MGHRA and YSYEKL. There are 17 residues in the CDR3. The CDR3 region is CASSQDWTSGNTDTQYF. CDR3 sequence (DNA): TGCGCCAGCAGCCAAGATTGGACTAGCGGGAACACAGATACGCAGTATTTT.

In its sample, this clonotype was seen many times. This rearrangement joins TRBV15 to TRBJ2-2, with 12 nucleotides matching TRBD2. Germline lookup yields CDR1 LNHNV and CDR2 YYDKDF (reference sequence). This CDR3 has 18 residues. With V trimmed by 1 base and J by 6 bases, 9 bases remained unmatched. The CDR3 DNA reads as TGTGCCACCAGCAGAGCCCCTCGACTAGCGGGAGTCCCCGGGGAGCTGTTTTTT. Amino acid sequence: CATSRAPRLAGVPGELFF.

This clonotype was observed many times. The chain carries TRBV27 and TRBJ1-5, with a weak D call TRBD1 (5 bases). From germline, CDR1 is MNHEY and CDR2 SMNVEV (reference sequence). This CDR3 is 15 amino acids long. Trimming cost V 5 bases and J 6 bases, with 17 bases left between them. Written as DNA, the CDR3 is TGTGCCAGCAGTCCCAGGCAGGGTCAAACTCAGCCCCAGCATTTT. Translated, it gives CASSPRQGQTQPQHF.